The 27 T cell receptor beta chains in this list originate from one sample, sequenced in a study of blood T cell repertoires in COVID-19. Using immunoSEQ multiplex PCR, the repertoire was profiled, and TCRdb retains in-frame clones only, with some absent. The sample shows some 250,000 clones, about nine tenths of them seen only once. Specimen: PBMCs or T cells enriched from blood (not recorded which). Receptors originate from a man aged 18 to 29 who had recovered from COVID-19.

The V gene is TRBV18, the J gene TRBJ1-1; the D is unclear. Germline values: CDR1 KGHSH, CDR2 LQKENI. The CDR3 sequence is 13 residues long. V dropped 3 bases and J dropped 5 bases, with 10 bases sitting between them. As DNA, the CDR3 is TGTGCCAGCTCACCGAGGGTGGGGACTGAAGCTTTCTTT. Translating it yields CASSPRVGTEAFF.

The chain uses TRBV14 and TRBJ1-4; TRBD1 agrees at 7 bases. V lost 3 bases to trimming and J lost 0 bases; unmatched junction nucleotides: 4. Germline CDR1 and CDR2: SGHDN and FVKESK. The CDR3 has 16 residues. Here the CDR3 reads CASSQSGGATNEKLFF. Written as DNA, the CDR3 is TGTGCCAGCAGCCAGTCAGGGGGTGCAACTAATGAAAAACTGTTTTTT. Using reference TRBV14 and TRBJ1-4 for the parts outside the CDR3, the full variable domain is EAGVTQFPSHSVIEKGQTVTLRCDPISGHDNLYWYRRVMGKEIKFLLHFVKESKQDESGMPNNRFLAERTGGTYSTLKVQPAELEDSGVYFCASSQSGGATNEKLFFGSGTQLSVL.

This clone was found once. This rearrangement joins TRBV28 to TRBJ2-2; TRBD2 matches 10 bases. The germline CDR1 and CDR2 sequences are MDHEN and SYDVKM. The length of the CDR3 is 17 residues. The V gene end was trimmed by 5 bases and the J gene end by 7 bases; junction bases not matched to a gene: 13. CDR3 bases: TGTGCCAGCAGTCCACAGCTGCTAGCGGGAGTGGTCGGGGAGCTGTTTTTT. This translates into CASSPQLLAGVVGELFF. The full variable domain, with the rest looked up from reference TRBV28 and TRBJ2-2, is DVKVTQSSRYLVKRTGEKVFLECVQDMDHENMFWYRQDPGLGLRLIYFSYDVKMKEKGDIPEGYSVSREKKERFSLILESASTNQTSMYLCASSPQLLAGVVGELFFGEGSRLTVL.

The rearrangement joins TRBV14 to TRBJ2-7, with D unresolved. The CDR3 is 11 residues long. Between the trimmed V and J ends, which lost 4 bases and 3 bases, there was a span of 4 bases. The germline CDR1 and CDR2 sequences are SGHDN and FVKESK. The CDR3 protein is CASSLYYEQYF. DNA for the CDR3: TGTGCCAGCAGCCTCTACTACGAGCAGTACTTC.

The chain couples TRBV14 to TRBJ1-1; D possibly corresponds to TRBD1 (6 bases). Germline loops: CDR1 SGHDN, CDR2 FVKESK. There are 15 residues in the CDR3. V dropped 3 bases and J dropped 1 base, with 12 bases sitting between them. For the CDR3, the DNA is TGTGCCAGCAGCCATCGCGACAGGAGGAACACTGAAGCTTTCTTT. This sequence encodes CASSHRDRRNTEAFF. The full variable domain, completed using reference TRBV14 and TRBJ1-1, is EAGVTQFPSHSVIEKGQTVTLRCDPISGHDNLYWYRRVMGKEIKFLLHFVKESKQDESGMPNNRFLAERTGGTYSTLKVQPAELEDSGVYFCASSHRDRRNTEAFFGQGTRLTVV.

The V and J genes are TRBV7-3 and TRBJ2-5; the match to TRBD1 covers 8 bases. From germline, CDR1 is SGHTA and CDR2 FQGTGA. The CDR3 runs 14 residues. Losses at the gene ends were 2 bases for V and 4 bases for J; bases not matched to a gene: 3. CDR3 DNA sequence: TGTGCCAGCAGCTTACAGGGGGCAGGAGAGACCCAGTACTTC. The encoded protein is CASSLQGAGETQYF.

The chain is built from TRBV3-1 (or the pseudogene TRBV3-2) and TRBJ2-7; 10 bases match TRBD1. J gave up 6 bases and V 6 bases, and 8 bases lay outside the gene matches. The CDR3 loop spans 14 amino acids. Germline CDR1 LGHDT, CDR2 YNNKEL (reference sequence). CDR3 residues: CASSPGQGPLEQYF. CDR3 DNA sequence: TGTGCCAGCAGTCCGGGACAGGGGCCCCTCGAGCAGTACTTC.

The V gene is TRBV7-3, the J gene TRBJ2-3; 7 bases match TRBD1. V shed 4 bases, J shed 3 bases, and the junction held 1 base outside the gene matches. This CDR3 has 13 amino acids. Per the germline V gene, CDR1 is SGHTA and CDR2 is FQGTGA. The chain's CDR3 is CASSSTGTDTQYF. The CDR3 DNA reads TGTGCCAGCAGCTCGACAGGGACAGATACGCAGTATTTT.

The sample holds a few counts of this clone. The chain joins TRBV2 to TRBJ1-1; D unclear. Trimming stripped 7 bases from V and 0 bases from J, with 15 bases between. The CDR3 covers 15 residues. Germline V gene data show CDR1 as SNHLY and CDR2 as FYNNEI. The CDR3 here is CASTPGRGMNTEAFF. CDR3 in DNA: TGTGCCAGCACCCCGGGGAGAGGGATGAACACTGAAGCTTTCTTT.

The chain's CDR3 is CASSPERQGGGYTF. The DNA of the CDR3 is TGTGCCAGCAGTCCAGAACGACAGGGGGGTGGCTACACCTTC. The V gene is TRBV2, the J gene TRBJ1-2; 9 bases fit TRBD1. There are 14 residues in the CDR3. V lost 5 bases and J lost 7; bases outside the gene matches: 8. Germline V gene sequence: CDR1 SNHLY, CDR2 FYNNEI.

The chain couples TRBV2 to TRBJ2-5; 7 nucleotides line up with TRBD2. Germline V CDR1 and CDR2: SNHLY, FYNNEI. The junction had 10 bases not matched to a gene; V was cut back by 7 bases and J by 5 bases. The CDR3 has 14 residues. The CDR3 DNA follows: TGTGCCAGCAACCCAGCGGGGTTTTTCGAGACCCAGTACTTC. Amino acid sequence: CASNPAGFFETQYF.

This clone was picked up one time. The chain recombines TRBV7-2 with TRBJ1-1, with TRBD1 as a possible D gene (5 bases). Looked up from germline, CDR1 is SGHTA and CDR2 is FQGNSA. V lost 1 base and J lost 4, with 10 bases in between. The CDR3 loop spans 14 amino acids. The CDR3 nucleotides read TGTGCCAGCAGCTTAGGCAGGGTGGGCACTGAAGCTTTCTTT. Protein product: CASSLGRVGTEAFF.

This chain connects TRBV28 to TRBJ2-2; 9 bases are shared with TRBD2. The CDR3 has 21 residues. Germline values: CDR1 MDHEN, CDR2 SYDVKM. V shed 4 bases, J shed 5 bases, and the junction held 23 bases outside the gene matches. This chain's CDR3 is CASSSTLPQGGLALQTGELFF. CDR3 bases: TGTGCCAGCAGTTCGACACTCCCGCAGGGGGGACTAGCCTTACAGACCGGGGAGCTGTTTTTT.

The DNA for the CDR3 is TGCGCCAGCAGCTTGCCATGGGGCGATTCACGGGGGGAAAAACTGTTTTTT. Protein product: CASSLPWGDSRGEKLFF. The V gene is TRBV5-1, the J gene TRBJ1-4; perhaps TRBD1 as D (5 bases). Germline CDR1 is SGHRS and CDR2 is YFSETQ. The germline V and J ends were trimmed by 1 base and 8 bases, with 21 bases remaining between them. The CDR3 is made up of 17 amino acids. The complete variable domain, with remaining parts taken from reference TRBV5-1 and TRBJ1-4, reads KAGVTQTPRYLIKTRGQQVTLSCSPISGHRSVSWYQQTPGQGLQFLFEYFSETQRNKGNFPGRFSGRQFSNSRSEMNVSTLELGDSALYLCASSLPWGDSRGEKLFFGSGTQLSVL.

The V and J genes are TRBV15 and TRBJ2-1; possibly TRBD1 for D (5 bases). CDR3 length: 15 amino acids. The germline V gene has CDR1 LNHNV and CDR2 YYDKDF (reference sequence). V was trimmed by 3 bases and J by 0 bases, leaving 9 bases between them. CDR3 sequence: CATSSHDSSYNEQFF. CDR3 bases: TGTGCCACCAGCAGCCATGACAGCTCCTACAATGAGCAGTTCTTC. Based on the CDR3 plus reference TRBV15 and TRBJ2-1, the full variable domain is DAMVIQNPRYQVTQFGKPVTLSCSQTLNHNVMYWYQQKSSQAPKLLFHYYDKDFNNEADTPDNFQSRRPNTSFCFLDIRSPGLGDTAMYLCATSSHDSSYNEQFFGPGTRLTVL.

V is TRBV29-1 and J is TRBJ2-3; the match to TRBD2 covers 7 bases. From germline, CDR1 is SQVTM and CDR2 ANQGSEA. This CDR3 has 13 residues. The V segment lost 4 bases and the J segment 1 base; nucleotides outside the gene matches: 2. The CDR3 region has the DNA TGCAGCGTTGGTGGGGGGGGCACAGATACGCAGTATTTT. Protein product: CSVGGGGTDTQYF.

V gene TRBV18 combines with J gene TRBJ1-1; perhaps TRBD1 as D (6 bases). Germline V gives CDR1 KGHSH, CDR2 LQKENI. V lost 4 bases, J lost 5 bases, and 14 bases lay in between. This CDR3 is built from 14 residues. The CDR3 spells CASSLQGLGTEAFF. In DNA, the CDR3 is TGTGCCAGCTCACTCCAGGGGCTTGGAACTGAAGCTTTCTTT.

The chain is built from TRBV6-1 and TRBJ1-6, with a tentative D call TRBD1 (6 bases). The CDR3 length is 16 residues. V was pared by 4 bases and J by 8 bases, with 18 bases between. The germline V gene has CDR1 MNHNS and CDR2 SASEGT. In DNA, the CDR3 is TGTGCCAGCAGTGTGTCAGGGGCTGAGGGGTATTCACCCCTCCACTTT. Translating it yields CASSVSGAEGYSPLHF.

The chain has TRBV5-1 and TRBJ1-2; TRBD1 matches 7 bases. The V segment lost 0 bases and the J segment 7 bases; nucleotides outside the gene matches: 6. The CDR3 covers 14 residues. Germline loops: CDR1 SGHRS, CDR2 YFSETQ. The CDR3 sequence: CASSLDGQGVGYTF. CDR3 sequence (DNA): TGCGCCAGCAGCTTGGACGGGCAGGGGGTTGGCTACACCTTC.

V gene TRBV5-1 combines with J gene TRBJ1-1; possible D gene TRBD1, 6 bases. This CDR3 is 14 amino acids long. Germline V lookup: CDR1 SGHRS, CDR2 YFSETQ. Between the trimmed V and J ends, which lost 2 bases and 1 base, there was a span of 9 bases. CDR3 sequence: CASSFTGQNTEAFF. As DNA, the CDR3 is TGCGCCAGCAGCTTTACGGGACAGAACACTGAAGCTTTCTTT.

The genes are TRBV20-1 and TRBJ1-2; D not resolved. CDR1 and CDR2 from the germline V gene are DFQATT and SNEGSKA (reference sequence). The CDR3 spans 12 residues. Trimming stripped 3 bases from V and 5 bases from J, with 10 bases between. CDR3 DNA sequence: TGCAGTGCTAGTACCAGAAATTATGGCTACACCTTC. Encoded protein: CSASTRNYGYTF.

The V and J genes are TRBV10-1 and TRBJ2-1, with a possible D match to TRBD1 (6 bases). Germline CDR1 is WNHNN and CDR2 is SYGVQD (reference sequence). This CDR3 has 13 residues. V was shortened by 3 bases and J by 9 bases, with 12 bases between the two germline ends. In nucleotides, the CDR3 is TGCGCCAGCAGTGACACAGGGATAAGTGAGCAGTTCTTC. It translates to CASSDTGISEQFF.

The V call is TRBV7-9, the J call TRBJ2-1, with 13 nucleotides matching TRBD2. The germline V gene encodes CDR1 SEHNR and CDR2 FQNEAQ (reference sequence). With V trimmed by 5 bases and J by 6 bases, 4 bases remained unmatched. The CDR3 covers 15 residues. The CDR3 bases are TGTGCCAGCAGCCTGGGACTAGCGGGAATCAATGAGCAGTTCTTC. Translating gives CASSLGLAGINEQFF.

The chain couples TRBV3-1 (or the pseudogene TRBV3-2) to TRBJ1-6; maybe TRBD1 (5 bases). There are 17 residues in the CDR3. Germline V CDR1 and CDR2: LGHDT, YNNKEL (reference sequence). Trimming cost V 1 base and J 0 bases, with 10 bases left between them. The CDR3: CASSQVHRSSYNSPLHF. In nucleotides, the CDR3 is TGTGCCAGCAGCCAAGTACACAGGAGCTCCTATAATTCACCCCTCCACTTT.

V usage is TRBV28 and J usage is TRBJ2-1; 10 bases align to TRBD2. The ends lost 2 bases at V and 5 bases at J; junction bases unmatched: 3. This CDR3 region has 15 residues. CDR1 MDHEN and CDR2 SYDVKM come from the germline V gene. The CDR3 here is CASSLELAGNNEQFF. The CDR3 DNA sequence: TGTGCCAGCAGTTTAGAACTAGCGGGAAACAATGAGCAGTTCTTC.

This chain uses TRBV11-2 with TRBJ2-5; TRBD2 might be the D (6 bases). In germline, CDR1 is SGHAT, CDR2 FQNNGV. Trimming shortened V by 0 bases and J by 3 bases, and 14 bases separated the two germline ends. The CDR3 covers 16 residues. This CDR3 reads CASSLDPAGMKETQYF. DNA of the CDR3: TGTGCCAGCAGCTTAGATCCGGCGGGAATGAAAGAGACCCAGTACTTC.

V and J are TRBV6-5 and TRBJ1-2; tentative D call: TRBD1 (5 bases). Germline CDR1 is MNHEY and CDR2 is SVGAGI. The V and J ends lost 9 bases and 0 bases respectively, with 14 bases between them. The CDR3 extends over 14 amino acids. Written as DNA, the CDR3 is TGTGCCAGTGACCTGAGCAGGGCTAACTATGGCTACACCTTC. This gives the protein CASDLSRANYGYTF.